What follows are 9 T cell receptor beta chains derived from one specimen sequenced in a study of human T cells and chemical hapten exposure. The time point is: healthy volunteer bleed at 6 weeks. Unfractionated whole blood was the source from which total RNA was extracted. Each CDR3 protein gets one entry after TCRdb re-called the RACE reads with MiXCR. The repertoire includes around 35,000 distinct CDR3 sequences, less than 6% of them detected once, and 9.5% to 15% sits in the top ten. Sequencing was performed on whole blood. The source is a human donor in good health. Some clones in this sample may be carry-over from other donors' samples.

This clonotype showed up many times. The chain employs TRBV3-1 and TRBJ1-2, with D unresolved. Germline V gene lookup returns CDR1 LGHDT and CDR2 YNNKEL (reference sequence). This CDR3 has 14 amino acids. The V and J ends lost 1 base and 6 bases respectively, with 12 bases between them. In DNA form, the CDR3 reads TGTGCCAGCAGCCAAGGCTTTCAGGCAGATGGCTACACCTTC. This sequence encodes CASSQGFQADGYTF.

This clonotype was recorded a few times. The chain has TRBV7-2 and TRBJ1-5; D is possibly TRBD1 (6 bases). Trimming took 5 bases from V and 5 from J, leaving 16 bases between them. Germline-derived CDR1 and CDR2 are SGHTA and FQGNSA. This CDR3 is 15 amino acids long. The CDR3 region is CASSPRYRADQPQHF. Here the CDR3 DNA reads TGTGCCAGCAGCCCGCGATACAGGGCAGATCAGCCCCAGCATTTT.

At least ten counts were recorded for this clonotype. The V gene is TRBV7-9, the J gene TRBJ1-6, with 9 bases lining up with TRBD1. The CDR3 sequence is 17 residues long. Trimming cost V 3 bases and J 7 bases; bases outside gene matches: 10. The germline V gene has CDR1 SEHNR and CDR2 FQNEAQ (reference sequence). The CDR3 DNA sequence: TGTGCCAGCAGCTTGGGGAGTGGGACAGGGTTAAATTCACCCCTCCACTTT. Its protein is CASSLGSGTGLNSPLHF.

The sample holds many counts of this clonotype. The V and J genes are TRBV5-5 and TRBJ1-1; D perhaps matches TRBD1 (5 bases). The CDR3 covers 15 residues. V was shortened by 0 bases and J by 0 bases, with 9 bases between the two germline ends. Germline-derived CDR1 and CDR2 are SGHKS and YYEKEE (reference sequence). The CDR3 DNA sequence: TGTGCCAGCAGCTTGGGTTGGGGGATGAACACTGAAGCTTTCTTT. It yields the protein CASSLGWGMNTEAFF.

The gene calls are TRBV5-1 and TRBJ1-1, with TRBD1 as a possible D gene (5 bases). Germline CDR1 is SGHRS and CDR2 is YFSETQ. The CDR3 totals 15 residues. Deletions cut 0 bases from V and 4 bases from J, with 13 bases between. The CDR3 region has the DNA TGCGCCAGCAGCTTGGACCCCGGGGGGGGCACTGAAGCTTTCTTT. Protein sequence: CASSLDPGGGTEAFF.

The chain couples TRBV28 to TRBJ2-4; TRBD2 matches at 7 bases. In germline, CDR1 is MDHEN, CDR2 SYDVKM. The CDR3 spans 16 residues. The J segment lost 0 bases and the V segment lost 4 bases, leaving 6 bases of the junction unmatched. CDR3 loop: CASSSGGFVAKNIQYF. CDR3 in DNA: TGTGCCAGCAGTTCGGGGGGATTCGTAGCCAAAAACATTCAGTACTTC.

Within the sample, this clonotype is medium-sized. This sequence joins TRBV7-2 and TRBJ2-3, with a tentative D call TRBD1 (5 bases). The germline V gene encodes CDR1 SGHTA and CDR2 FQGNSA. Trimming took off 1 base at V and 2 bases at J, with 10 bases between the two ends. This CDR3 is built from 15 residues. As DNA, the CDR3 is TGTGCCAGCAGCTTAGACCGGACACCCACAGATACGCAGTATTTT. Translating it yields CASSLDRTPTDTQYF.

This clonotype was counted a few times. The V call is TRBV3-1, the J call TRBJ1-1; a possible D gene is TRBD1 (6 bases). Germline values: CDR1 LGHDT, CDR2 YNNKEL (reference sequence). With 7 bases removed from V and 4 bases from J, the gap between germline ends came to 13 bases. This CDR3 comprises 13 residues. Written as DNA, the CDR3 is TGTGCCAGCATCTCTCGAGGGGGCACTGAAGCTTTCTTT. Protein sequence: CASISRGGTEAFF.

J is TRBJ2-3 and V is TRBV27; no firm D call. From germline, CDR1 is MNHEY and CDR2 SMNVEV (reference sequence). CDR3 length equals 12 residues. V was trimmed by 5 bases and J by 10 bases, leaving 13 bases between them. The CDR3 is CASSPFPPAQYF. CDR3 coding DNA: TGTGCCAGCAGTCCGTTTCCCCCCGCGCAGTATTTT.